These T cell receptor beta chains were read from a single sample in a study of cytomegalovirus exposure and HLA in healthy donors. TCRdb's table, derived via immunoSEQ multiplex PCR, lists solely in-frame clones and lacks some. This table holds about 140,000 clones, just under 85% found once. Sample: PBMCs. These TCRs come from a man aged 40-49 years in good health and CMV-seropositive. CDR3s include the opening cysteine and the closing phenylalanine or tryptophan. Each record gives: D gene, J gene, V gene, clone size, CDR3 DNA, CDR3 protein. A D gene is named only where the DNA matches it firmly. Size is stated for part of the rows, as once, few or many counts, or as a class when the clone is expanded.

d_gene: TRBD1; j_gene: TRBJ1-1; v_gene: TRBV7-9; abundance: NA; CDR3nt: TGTGCCAGCAGCCTCCAGGGGGAAGCGGGGGATTTCTTT; CDR3aa: CASSLQGEAGDFF
d_gene: TRBD1; j_gene: TRBJ2-2; v_gene: TRBV7-7; abundance: NA; CDR3nt: TGTGCCAGCAGCTTGGACAGGGCGAACACCGGGGAGCTGTTTTTT; CDR3aa: CASSLDRANTGELFF
d_gene: TRBD2; j_gene: TRBJ2-1; v_gene: TRBV7-8; abundance: NA; CDR3nt: TGTGCCAGCAGCCCGGTTATTGAGCGGGGGAATGAGCAGTTCTTC; CDR3aa: CASSPVIERGNEQFF
d_gene: NA; j_gene: TRBJ1-4; v_gene: TRBV7-9; abundance: NA; CDR3nt: TGTTCCAGCACCGCAGATGCAACTAATGAAAAACTGTTTTTT; CDR3aa: CSSTADATNEKLFF
d_gene: TRBD1; j_gene: TRBJ1-4; v_gene: TRBV18; abundance: NA; CDR3nt: TGTGCCAGCTCCCCCGGGACAGGGGGTTATGAAAAACTGTTTTTT; CDR3aa: CASSPGTGGYEKLFF
d_gene: TRBD2; j_gene: TRBJ2-1; v_gene: TRBV5-1; abundance: NA; CDR3nt: TGCGCCAGCAGCCTGGGGAGGGGTGAGCAGTTCTTC; CDR3aa: CASSLGRGEQFF
d_gene: NA; j_gene: TRBJ1-4; v_gene: TRBV7-9; abundance: NA; CDR3nt: TGTGCCAGCAGCGATGCTAGGGGGTTGACCCCAACTAATGAAAAACTGTTTTTT; CDR3aa: CASSDARGLTPTNEKLFF
d_gene: TRBD1; j_gene: TRBJ1-2; v_gene: TRBV4-2; abundance: NA; CDR3nt: TGTGCCAGCAGCCGCCCGGGACAGATGAGCTATGGCTACACCTTC; CDR3aa: CASSRPGQMSYGYTF
d_gene: NA; j_gene: TRBJ1-1; v_gene: TRBV4-2; abundance: NA; CDR3nt: TGTGCCAGCAGCCTCCTTATCGGGAAGAACACTGAAGCTTTCTTT; CDR3aa: CASSLLIGKNTEAFF
d_gene: NA; j_gene: TRBJ2-7; v_gene: TRBV6-1; abundance: NA; CDR3nt: TGTGCCAGCAGACTATTGGAGACTCTATCCTACGAGCAGTACTTC; CDR3aa: CASRLLETLSYEQYF
d_gene: NA; j_gene: TRBJ2-4; v_gene: TRBV13; abundance: few; CDR3nt: TGTGCCAGCAGCTTAGGCCATCCCAACATTCAGTACTTC; CDR3aa: CASSLGHPNIQYF
d_gene: NA; j_gene: TRBJ1-5; v_gene: TRBV5-6; abundance: NA; CDR3nt: TGTGCCAGCAGCTTCACAGGGATGCAGCCCCAGCATTTT; CDR3aa: CASSFTGMQPQHF
d_gene: TRBD2; j_gene: TRBJ2-3; v_gene: TRBV27; abundance: NA; CDR3nt: TGTGCCAGCAGTTTATGGGGGGGAACAGATACGCAGTATTTT; CDR3aa: CASSLWGGTDTQYF
d_gene: NA; j_gene: TRBJ1-1; v_gene: TRBV15; abundance: NA; CDR3nt: TGTGCCACCAGCAGAGATTGGCATGAACCTGAAGCTTTCTTT; CDR3aa: CATSRDWHEPEAFF
d_gene: TRBD1; j_gene: TRBJ1-1; v_gene: TRBV7-9; abundance: NA; CDR3nt: TGTGCCAGCAGCTTACGGGGACAGGGGACTGAAGCTTTCTTT; CDR3aa: CASSLRGQGTEAFF
d_gene: NA; j_gene: TRBJ2-5; v_gene: TRBV4-3; abundance: NA; CDR3nt: TGCGCCAGCAGCCAGGGTACAGGGAAAGAGACCCAGTACTTC; CDR3aa: CASSQGTGKETQYF
d_gene: TRBD1; j_gene: TRBJ2-3; v_gene: TRBV11-2; abundance: once; CDR3nt: TGTGCCAGCACCTCTTCACAGGGGACGCAGTATTTT; CDR3aa: CASTSSQGTQYF
d_gene: TRBD1; j_gene: TRBJ1-2; v_gene: TRBV7-9; abundance: NA; CDR3nt: TGTGCCAGCAGCTCAACAGGGGGAGCTAGCTATGGCTACACCTTC; CDR3aa: CASSSTGGASYGYTF
d_gene: NA; j_gene: TRBJ2-3; v_gene: TRBV7-9; abundance: NA; CDR3nt: TGTGCCAGTACCGGAGGCCTTACTAGCACAGATACGCAGTATTTT; CDR3aa: CASTGGLTSTDTQYF
d_gene: TRBD1; j_gene: TRBJ2-7; v_gene: TRBV10-3; abundance: NA; CDR3nt: TGTGCCATCAGGGAGACAGGGTCCTACTCCTACGAGCAGTACTTC; CDR3aa: CAIRETGSYSYEQYF
d_gene: TRBD1; j_gene: TRBJ1-1; v_gene: TRBV15; abundance: few; CDR3nt: TGTGCCACCTCCGCGGCAGGGGGCGAGGAAGCTTTCTTT; CDR3aa: CATSAAGGEEAFF
d_gene: NA; j_gene: TRBJ2-7; v_gene: TRBV4-3; abundance: NA; CDR3nt: TGCGCCAGCAGCCAAGAACCGGGTCCAGGGGCCCTCTACGAGCAGTACTTC; CDR3aa: CASSQEPGPGALYEQYF
d_gene: TRBD1; j_gene: TRBJ2-1; v_gene: TRBV7-9; abundance: once; CDR3nt: TGTTCCAGCAGCTCCGGACAGGCCTGGCAGTTCTTC; CDR3aa: CSSSSGQAWQFF
d_gene: TRBD2; j_gene: TRBJ2-1; v_gene: TRBV9; abundance: NA; CDR3nt: TGTGCCAGCAGCGGTGCCGGGACTAGCGGGAGGGAATCCTACAATGAGCAGTTCTTC; CDR3aa: CASSGAGTSGRESYNEQFF
d_gene: TRBD1; j_gene: TRBJ1-1; v_gene: TRBV4-1; abundance: NA; CDR3nt: TGCGCCAGCAGCCGGAATACCGGGACAGACAACACTGAAGCTTTCTTT; CDR3aa: CASSRNTGTDNTEAFF
d_gene: NA; j_gene: TRBJ1-2; v_gene: TRBV7-9; abundance: NA; CDR3nt: TGTGCCAGCAGCTTAACTTCAGGGTACGGCTACACCTTC; CDR3aa: CASSLTSGYGYTF
d_gene: TRBD2; j_gene: TRBJ2-3; v_gene: TRBV7-3; abundance: NA; CDR3nt: TGTGCCAGCAGCTTGCGTCTAGCGGGGCCCGCAGATACGCAGTATTTT; CDR3aa: CASSLRLAGPADTQYF
d_gene: NA; j_gene: TRBJ2-1; v_gene: TRBV9; abundance: NA; CDR3nt: TGTGCCAGCAGCGCCCGTCCACTAGGGTCCTACAATGAGCAGTTCTTC; CDR3aa: CASSARPLGSYNEQFF
d_gene: NA; j_gene: TRBJ1-4; v_gene: TRBV5-6; abundance: once; CDR3nt: TGTGCCAGCAGCTTGGGAAACACCCGGGGTGAAAAACTGTTTTTT; CDR3aa: CASSLGNTRGEKLFF
d_gene: TRBD2; j_gene: TRBJ2-1; v_gene: TRBV4-1; abundance: NA; CDR3nt: TGCGCCAGCAGCCGTCCTAGCGGGGGATACAATGAGCAGTTCTTC; CDR3aa: CASSRPSGGYNEQFF
d_gene: TRBD1; j_gene: TRBJ2-3; v_gene: TRBV30; abundance: NA; CDR3nt: TGTGCCTGGAGTACGAACAGGGGAGCAGATACGCAGTATTTT; CDR3aa: CAWSTNRGADTQYF
d_gene: NA; j_gene: TRBJ1-1; v_gene: TRBV5-8; abundance: NA; CDR3nt: TGTGCCAGCAGTCCAAATTCTCCTCGGGGGACTGAAGCTTTCTTT; CDR3aa: CASSPNSPRGTEAFF
d_gene: TRBD1; j_gene: TRBJ1-6; v_gene: TRBV7-9; abundance: NA; CDR3nt: TGTGCCAGCAGCGGACAGGGAAATTCACCCCTCCACTTT; CDR3aa: CASSGQGNSPLHF
d_gene: NA; j_gene: TRBJ2-1; v_gene: TRBV13; abundance: NA; CDR3nt: TGTGCCAGCAGCTTAGTTGGCCATGAGCAGTTCTTC; CDR3aa: CASSLVGHEQFF
d_gene: TRBD1; j_gene: TRBJ1-1; v_gene: TRBV25-1; abundance: NA; CDR3nt: TGTGCCAGCAAGGACAGGGTGAACACTGAAGCTTTCTTT; CDR3aa: CASKDRVNTEAFF
d_gene: NA; j_gene: TRBJ1-2; v_gene: TRBV29-1; abundance: NA; CDR3nt: TGCAGCGTAGTGGGCCCCGGGGGGCGTCGGGATGGCTACACCTTC; CDR3aa: CSVVGPGGRRDGYTF
d_gene: NA; j_gene: TRBJ1-3; v_gene: TRBV18; abundance: NA; CDR3nt: TGTGCCAGCCACATCGGCGCGGGTCTCTCTGGAAACACCATATATTTT; CDR3aa: CASHIGAGLSGNTIYF
d_gene: TRBD2; j_gene: TRBJ2-1; v_gene: TRBV6-1; abundance: NA; CDR3nt: TGTGCCAGCACGGCGGGGGGGCGTCACAATGAGCAGTTCTTC; CDR3aa: CASTAGGRHNEQFF
d_gene: TRBD1; j_gene: TRBJ2-6; v_gene: TRBV30; abundance: NA; CDR3nt: TGTGCCTGGAGTGGGGGGACAGGGGCAACAGCTGGGGCCAACGTCCTGACTTTC; CDR3aa: CAWSGGTGATAGANVLTF